A single T cell receptor beta chain is shown here with its context. The sample originates from a study of blood T cell repertoires in COVID-19. Study information: Acute and convalescent COVID-19 specimens originated in the United States, Italy and Spain. Sample material is recorded as cDNA or gDNA derived from T cells, B-cell-depleted T cells, or PBMCs.

Methods used by the authors: Nucleated cell counts were estimated from reference gene primer amplification. TCRdb's copy holds only in-frame clones and misses some; the assay was immunoSEQ multiplex PCR. The DNA gave D and trimming, while V, J and clone size come from that table. The sample yields approximately 210,000 clones, around 84% seen once. This CDR3 is 14 amino acids long. Germline CDR1 SEHNR, CDR2 FQNEAQ (reference sequence). With 7 bases clipped from V and 2 bases from J, the junction kept 7 bases outside the gene matches. The TCR was taken from a man aged 30 to 45 with active or convalescent COVID-19. The chain employs TRBV7-9 and TRBJ1-2, with 7 bases lining up with TRBD1. Sequencing input: peripheral blood. The CDR3 sequence: CASTEDRVNYGYTF. DNA of the CDR3: TGTGCCAGCACTGAAGACAGGGTGAACTATGGCTACACCTTC.